The 21 T cell receptor beta chains listed next were all sequenced from one sample in a study of OX40 agonist ivuxolimab in advanced cancers. TCRdb keeps only in-frame clones here, not all; method: immunoSEQ multiplex PCR. The sample carries approximately 12,000 clones, over 60% recorded once. The specimen comprised CD4+ or CD8+ T cells sorted from blood, sampled in a trial of the OX40 agonist ivuxolimab. Every receptor here comes from an adult with an advanced solid tumor such as melanoma, head and neck, liver or kidney cancer.

The chain links TRBV7-6 to TRBJ2-3; weak D call: TRBD1 (6 bases). The CDR3 has 13 amino acids. The germline CDR1 and CDR2 sequences are SGHVS and FNYEAQ. Between the trimmed V and J ends, which lost 4 bases and 5 bases, there was a span of 10 bases. The CDR3 sequence is CASSSGAGDTQYF. The CDR3 DNA is TGTGCCAGCAGCTCAGGGGCCGGAGATACGCAGTATTTT. The complete variable domain, with remaining parts taken from reference TRBV7-6 and TRBJ2-3, reads GAGVSQSPRYKVTKRGQDVALRCDPISGHVSLYWYRQALGQGPEFLTYFNYEAQQDKSGLPNDRFSAERPEGSISTLTIQRTEQRDSAMYRCASSSGAGDTQYFGPGTRLTVL.

The chain carries TRBV29-1 and TRBJ2-2, with D unclear. This CDR3 is built from 12 residues. Per the germline V gene, CDR1 is SQVTM and CDR2 is ANQGSEA. Trimming stripped 2 bases from V and 5 bases from J, with 6 bases between. The chain's CDR3 is CSVETVTGELFF. The CDR3 DNA follows: TGCAGCGTTGAAACCGTAACCGGGGAGCTGTTTTTT.

The J gene is TRBJ2-7, the V gene TRBV7-2; D remains ambiguous. This CDR3 has 13 residues. Between the trimmed V and J ends, which lost 6 bases and 6 bases, there was a span of 15 bases. Germline V lookup: CDR1 SGHTA, CDR2 FQGNSA. The CDR3 loop reads CASRGGPPSEQYF. The CDR3 nucleotides read TGTGCCAGCAGGGGTGGGCCTCCAAGCGAGCAGTACTTC.

The rearrangement uses TRBV4-3 and TRBJ2-7, with TRBD1 as a possible D gene (5 bases). Germline loops: CDR1 LGHNA, CDR2 YSLEER. The V gene lost 1 base and the J gene lost 2 bases, with 12 bases spanning the gap. The length of the CDR3 is 15 residues. CDR3: CASSQGTTITYEQYF. The CDR3 region has the DNA TGCGCCAGCAGCCAAGGGACAACAATCACCTACGAGCAGTACTTC.

This clone was recorded only once. V is TRBV6-1 and J is TRBJ2-1; D is unclear. CDR3 length: 15 residues. Deletions cut 1 base from V and 3 bases from J, with 10 bases between. The germline V gene encodes CDR1 MNHNS and CDR2 SASEGT. Here the CDR3 reads CASSEGRSGYNEQFF. The CDR3 DNA reads TGTGCCAGCAGTGAAGGACGCTCAGGCTACAATGAGCAGTTCTTC.

This clone is a singleton in its sample. The chain recombines TRBV2 with TRBJ2-3; D perhaps matches TRBD2 (5 bases). V was clipped by 0 bases and J by 11 bases, with 18 bases between them. Germline V gene lookup returns CDR1 SNHLY and CDR2 FYNNEI. The CDR3 is made up of 15 amino acids. CDR3 loop: CASSEALYSRGGQYF. The CDR3, as DNA: TGTGCCAGCAGTGAAGCGCTTTATTCCCGCGGAGGGCAGTATTTT.

This chain joins TRBV1 and TRBJ1-1; the table's D call TRBD1 went unverified against the DNA. TRBV1 is described as a pseudogene. This CDR3 has 11 amino acids. The CDR3 bases are TGCACCAGAACAGGAGCCCCTGAAGCTTTCTTT. Translated: CTRTGAPEAFF.

There are a few counts of this clone. V usage is TRBV7-9 and J usage is TRBJ2-7, with 7 bases aligning to TRBD1. CDR1 and CDR2 (germline): SEHNR, FQNEAQ (reference sequence). Losses at the gene ends were 5 bases for V and 0 bases for J; bases not matched to a gene: 7. CDR3 size: 15 residues. CDR3 in DNA: TGTGCCAGCAGCGGATTGGGACAGAGCTCCTACGAGCAGTACTTC. Translated, it gives CASSGLGQSSYEQYF.

The V call is TRBV5-1, the J call TRBJ2-7; D unclear. The V end was cut by 2 bases, the J end by 2 bases, with 8 bases between. The CDR3 has 13 residues. CDR1 and CDR2 from the germline V gene are SGHRS and YFSETQ. The CDR3 region is CASSFGQAYEQYF. For the CDR3, the DNA is TGCGCCAGCAGCTTTGGGCAGGCCTACGAGCAGTACTTC.

The table lists this clone with a few counts. The gene calls are TRBV27 and TRBJ2-7, with D possibly TRBD1 on 6 matching bases. From germline, CDR1 is MNHEY and CDR2 SMNVEV (reference sequence). There are 12 residues in the CDR3. V lost 6 bases, J lost 5 bases, and 11 bases lay in between. The CDR3 here is CASRSGVHEQYF. CDR3 bases: TGTGCCAGCAGATCAGGGGTCCACGAGCAGTACTTC.

The chain has TRBV28 and TRBJ2-7; D is undetermined. The CDR3 length is 12 residues. V lost 7 bases and J 3 bases, leaving 10 bases between the germline ends. Germline V lookup: CDR1 MDHEN, CDR2 SYDVKM. The DNA of the CDR3 is TGTGCCAGCATGGGCCCCGACTACGAGCAGTACTTC. It translates to CASMGPDYEQYF.

The chain recombines TRBV4-1 with TRBJ2-7; 7 positions match TRBD1. Germline CDR1 and CDR2: MGHRA and YSYEKL. The CDR3 totals 15 residues. Trimming cost V 0 bases and J 1 base; bases outside gene matches: 3. The CDR3 DNA reads TGCGCCAGCAGCCAAGAGAGGGGGCTATCCTACGAGCAGTACTTC. Its translation: CASSQERGLSYEQYF.

The V gene is TRBV6-1, the J gene TRBJ1-5; D might be TRBD1 (5 bases). Between the trimmed V and J ends, which lost 8 bases and 5 bases, there was a span of 13 bases. CDR1 MNHNS and CDR2 SASEGT come from the germline V gene. The CDR3 is made up of 13 amino acids. The CDR3 protein is CASSPEGHQPQHF. The CDR3 coding sequence is TGTGCCAGCTCCCCCGAGGGGCATCAGCCCCAGCATTTT.

This chain joins TRBV28 and TRBJ2-1; possibly TRBD1 for D (5 bases). Germline assignment: CDR1 MDHEN and CDR2 SYDVKM. This CDR3 has 15 residues. The V end was cut by 0 bases, the J end by 1 base, with 7 bases between. Written as DNA, the CDR3 is TGTGCCAGCAGTTTATGGGCAGGGTCCTACAATGAGCAGTTCTTC. This codes for CASSLWAGSYNEQFF.

The CDR3 spells CASSETWGGGNEQYF. The CDR3 DNA is TGTGCCAGCAGTGAAACTTGGGGGGGCGGAAACGAGCAGTACTTC. The J gene is TRBJ2-5, the V gene TRBV2; perhaps TRBD2 as D (7 bases). The end of the DNA is better explained by TRBJ2-7, so the J call may be wrong. CDR3 length: 15 amino acids. Germline V gives CDR1 SNHLY, CDR2 FYNNEI.

This clone was observed a few times. The gene calls are TRBV6-1 and TRBJ1-5; maybe TRBD1 (6 bases). The length of the CDR3 is 13 residues. The V end was cut by 5 bases, the J end by 5 bases, with 10 bases between. Germline V gives CDR1 MNHNS, CDR2 SASEGT. Here the CDR3 reads CASSSGDHQPQHF. For the CDR3, the DNA is TGTGCCAGCAGTTCAGGGGACCATCAGCCCCAGCATTTT.

This chain links TRBV28 with TRBJ1-2; no definite D call. There are 17 residues in the CDR3. Trimming shortened V by 2 bases and J by 2 bases, and 18 bases separated the two germline ends. The germline gives CDR1 MDHEN, CDR2 SYDVKM. The CDR3 region has the DNA TGTGCCAGCAGTTTAGCGCCTTATCGGGAGGCGAACTATGGCTACACCTTC. Translating it yields CASSLAPYREANYGYTF.

This chain uses TRBV19 with TRBJ2-7; D might be TRBD1 or TRBD2, each matching 5 bases. This CDR3 has 14 residues. The V gene lost 3 bases and the J gene lost 2 bases, with 11 bases spanning the gap. Germline CDR1 and CDR2: LNHDA and SQIVND (reference sequence). CDR3 in amino acids: CASSIGQGAYEQYF. The CDR3 nucleotides are TGTGCCAGTAGTATCGGCCAGGGAGCCTACGAGCAGTACTTC.

The chain uses TRBV27 and TRBJ2-1; D remains ambiguous. V gave up 5 bases and J gave up 10 bases, with 12 bases separating them. The CDR3 loop spans 12 amino acids. Germline lookup yields CDR1 MNHEY and CDR2 SMNVEV (reference sequence). The CDR3 spells CASSPPLAEQFF. CDR3 bases: TGTGCCAGCAGTCCCCCGCTGGCGGAGCAGTTCTTC.

Judged by abundance, this clone is medium-sized. This chain connects TRBV28 to TRBJ1-2; TRBD1 matches 9 bases. CDR3 length: 13 amino acids. The germline CDR1 and CDR2 sequences are MDHEN and SYDVKM. With 3 bases clipped from V and 4 bases from J, the junction kept 0 bases outside the gene matches. This CDR3 is CASSLGQGYGYTF. The CDR3, as DNA: TGTGCCAGCAGTTTGGGACAGGGCTATGGCTACACCTTC.

The chain couples TRBV11-2 to TRBJ2-1; a possible D gene is TRBD1 (6 bases). The V gene lost 3 bases and the J gene lost 9 bases, with 9 bases spanning the gap. CDR1 and CDR2 from the germline V gene are SGHAT and FQNNGV. This CDR3 is 12 amino acids long. As DNA, the CDR3 is TGTGCCAGCAGCTTTCGCAGGGGTGAGCAGTTCTTC. Protein: CASSFRRGEQFF. Looking up the rest from reference TRBV11-2 and TRBJ2-1 gives the full variable domain: EAGVAQSPRYKIIEKRQSVAFWCNPISGHATLYWYQQILGQGPKLLIQFQNNGVVDDSQLPKDRFSAERLKGVDSTLKIQPAKLEDSAVYLCASSFRRGEQFFGPGTRLTVL.